Presented here are 18 T cell receptor beta chains from one specimen sequenced in a study of response to subunit inactivated influenza vaccine. TCRdb called the RT-PCR reads again in MiXCR, with one record for every CDR3 protein. This sample yields about 580,000 distinct CDR3 sequences, of which 11% to 15% are seen a single time; roughly 10% belongs to the top ten. Sequences were derived from PBMCs from blood, sampled about 13 days after vaccination. The receptors originated from a man aged 45-60 years who received an inactivated influenza vaccine.

This clonotype was picked up a small number of times. J is TRBJ2-3 and V is TRBV28, with D possibly called TRBD1 or TRBD2 (5 bases each). The CDR3 sequence is 15 residues long. V shed 2 bases and J shed 4 bases, with 13 bases lying between them. From germline, CDR1 is MDHEN and CDR2 SYDVKM. In nucleotides, the CDR3 is TGTGCCAGCAGTTTAGAAGGGACGGTGGCAGATACGCAGTATTTT. Encoded protein: CASSLEGTVADTQYF. The whole variable domain, remainder taken from reference TRBV28 and TRBJ2-3, is DVKVTQSSRYLVKRTGEKVFLECVQDMDHENMFWYRQDPGLGLRLIYFSYDVKMKEKGDIPEGYSVSREKKERFSLILESASTNQTSMYLCASSLEGTVADTQYFGPGTRLTVL.

This clonotype was recorded many times. The chain links TRBV12-3 or TRBV12-4 to TRBJ2-2, with TRBD1 as a possible D gene (5 bases). V lost 6 bases, J lost 5 bases, and 10 bases lay in between. This CDR3 contains 13 residues. The CDR3 DNA sequence: TGTGCCAGCAGCACCAGGGTAACCGGGGAGCTGTTTTTT. It is translated as CASSTRVTGELFF.

About this clonotype: One end of the junction varies from germline; a read error may be responsible. The genes are TRBV7-2 and TRBJ1-2, with 9 bases that match TRBD1. CDR1 is SGHTA and CDR2 is FQGNSA in the germline V gene. The CDR3 spans 14 residues. The CDR3 bases are TGTGTCAGCAGCCAGGACAGGGGAAGTTATGGCTACACCTTC. Translating it yields CVSSQDRGSYGYTF.

V is TRBV6-1 and J is TRBJ1-5; a weak D match, TRBD1 (6 bases). Germline-derived CDR1 and CDR2 are MNHNS and SASEGT. The V and J ends lost 7 bases and 0 bases respectively, with 10 bases between them. CDR3 length: 14 residues. The CDR3 DNA sequence: TGTGCCAGCAACGACAGGTATAGCAATCAGCCCCAGCATTTT. Protein product: CASNDRYSNQPQHF.

The chain is built from TRBV5-1 and TRBJ2-7; D perhaps matches TRBD2 (5 bases). Germline V gene lookup returns CDR1 SGHRS and CDR2 YFSETQ. The CDR3 loop spans 14 amino acids. V was clipped by 0 bases and J by 5 bases, with 12 bases between them. CDR3 nucleotides: TGCGCCAGCAGCTTGGTGGGAGCAAAAGACGAGCAGTACTTC. It translates to CASSLVGAKDEQYF.

This chain uses TRBV7-2 with TRBJ2-5; D gene unclear. This CDR3 region has 16 residues. Germline CDR1 reads SGHTA; CDR2 reads FQGNSA. V gave up 5 bases and J gave up 7 bases, with 23 bases separating them. The CDR3 is CASSEGQSAIAGTQYF. The DNA for the CDR3 is TGTGCCAGCAGCGAAGGCCAATCGGCTATCGCTGGGACCCAGTACTTC. Full variable domain (rest looked up from reference TRBV7-2 and TRBJ2-5): GAGVSQSPSNKVTEKGKDVELRCDPISGHTALYWYRQSLGQGLEFLIYFQGNSAPDKSGLPSDRFSAERTGGSVSTLTIQRTQQEDSAVYLCASSEGQSAIAGTQYFGPGTRLLVL.

The V and J genes are TRBV9 and TRBJ2-2, with TRBD1 identical over 7 bases. Germline V CDR1 and CDR2: SGDLS, YYNGEE. J was trimmed by 5 bases and V by 8 bases; bases with no gene match: 6. The CDR3 loop spans 13 amino acids. This CDR3 is CASRVTGTGELFF. The CDR3 DNA follows: TGTGCCAGTCGAGTGACAGGGACCGGGGAGCTGTTTTTT. Full variable domain (outside the CDR3, taken from reference TRBV9 and TRBJ2-2): DSGVTQTPKHLITATGQRVTLRCSPRSGDLSVYWYQQSLDQGLQFLIQYYNGEERAKGNILERFSAQQFPDLHSELNLSSLELGDSALYFCASRVTGTGELFFGEGSRLTVL.

The CDR3, as DNA: TGTGCCAGCACCATACAGGGCACCAACGAGCAGTACTTC. This encodes CASTIQGTNEQYF. The chain employs TRBV7-2 and TRBJ2-7, with a possible D match to TRBD1 (6 bases). Trimming stripped 7 bases from V and 5 bases from J, with 15 bases between. The CDR3 covers 13 residues. Germline lookup yields CDR1 SGHTA and CDR2 FQGNSA.

This clonotype was detected only a few times. The genes are TRBV5-1 and TRBJ2-1; TRBD1 matches 8 bases. Trimming removed 1 base from V and 10 bases from J; junction bases left unmatched: 7. The CDR3 covers 14 residues. CDR1 and CDR2 (germline): SGHRS, YFSETQ. Written as DNA, the CDR3 is TGCGCCAGCAGCTTGAGGCAGGGGGCGGGAGAGCAGTTCTTC. Translation gives CASSLRQGAGEQFF.

This clonotype was counted many times. The rearrangement joins TRBV5-6 to TRBJ1-5; 12 nucleotides line up with TRBD1. CDR3 size: 17 residues. The germline V gene has CDR1 SGHDT and CDR2 YYEEEE. The V segment lost 4 bases and the J segment 0 bases; nucleotides outside the gene matches: 5. This chain's CDR3 is CASSTGQGALSNQPQHF. CDR3 nucleotides: TGTGCCAGCAGCACGGGACAGGGGGCGCTTAGCAATCAGCCCCAGCATTTT.

This clonotype was counted between two and nine times. V usage is TRBV4-2 and J usage is TRBJ2-4; D uncertain. The CDR3 has 13 residues. In germline, CDR1 is LGHNA, CDR2 YNFKEQ. V dropped 4 bases and J dropped 6 bases, with 10 bases sitting between them. The CDR3 here is CASSRSDGNIQYF. CDR3 bases: TGTGCCAGCAGCCGGTCCGACGGAAACATTCAGTACTTC.

This clonotype was seen a few times. The DNA of the CDR3 is TGTGCCTGGAGTGTAGAGGCGGGAGGGGAAAGAAATGAGCAGTTCTTC. It yields the protein CAWSVEAGGERNEQFF. The chain is built from TRBV30 and TRBJ2-1, with 9 nucleotides matching TRBD2. This CDR3 region has 16 residues. CDR1 and CDR2 (germline): GTSNPN, SVGIG (reference sequence). With 0 bases clipped from V and 7 bases from J, the junction kept 10 bases outside the gene matches.

This clonotype was detected only a few times. V usage is TRBV5-1 and J usage is TRBJ2-7; D not certain. V lost 4 bases, J lost 4 bases, and 12 bases lay in between. This CDR3 is 13 amino acids long. Germline V gene lookup returns CDR1 SGHRS and CDR2 YFSETQ. As DNA, the CDR3 is TGCGCCAGCAGCCACCGGGTCGATTACGAGCAGTACTTC. The encoded protein is CASSHRVDYEQYF.

The chain joins TRBV4-3 to TRBJ2-1; 8 bases are a match to TRBD1. The CDR3 sequence is 18 residues long. J gave up 8 bases and V 0 bases, and 15 bases lay outside the gene matches. The germline CDR1 and CDR2 sequences are LGHNA and YSLEER. CDR3 DNA sequence: TGCGCCAGCAGCCAAGATAGGGCAGGGGGCATCATTTGGGATGAGCAGTTCTTC. Its translation is CASSQDRAGGIIWDEQFF.

The chain carries TRBV20-1 and TRBJ2-1, with D unclear. Trimming stripped 3 bases from V and 10 bases from J, with 13 bases between. The CDR3 is 12 amino acids. Germline CDR1 DFQATT, CDR2 SNEGSKA (reference sequence). CDR3 in DNA: TGCAGTGCTAGTTTACGTCCGCGCGAGCAGTTCTTC. Protein product: CSASLRPREQFF.

This clonotype was seen a few times. The CDR3 region is CASSLANGRYGYTF. The CDR3 DNA is TGTGCCAGCAGTTTAGCAAACGGCCGCTATGGCTACACCTTC. The chain recombines TRBV12-3 or TRBV12-4 with TRBJ1-2; D uncertain. The CDR3 runs to 14 residues. Trimming removed 0 bases from V and 4 bases from J, with 9 bases in between.

This clonotype was found a few times. The V gene is TRBV20-1, the J gene TRBJ2-3; 10 bases match TRBD2. The CDR3 is 13 amino acids. CDR1 is DFQATT and CDR2 is SNEGSKA in the germline V gene (reference sequence). V lost 5 bases, J lost 8 bases, and 7 bases stayed unmatched. CDR3 in DNA: TGCAGTGCTCGGACTAGCGGTGGGACTACGCAGTATTTT. It encodes CSARTSGGTTQYF.

The chain links TRBV29-1 to TRBJ2-3, with TRBD1 matching 7 bases. Germline CDR1 and CDR2: SQVTM and ANQGSEA. J gave up 2 bases and V 7 bases, and 12 bases lay outside the gene matches. This CDR3 region has 15 residues. The CDR3 DNA reads as TGCAGCGCCGAAAGGGGACAGCAATCCACAGATACGCAGTATTTT. It codes for CSAERGQQSTDTQYF.